These 13 T cell receptor beta chains were all obtained from the same sample, sequenced in a study of Ad26.COV2.S vaccination and SARS-CoV-2 variants. The treatment denotes: roughly 19 received Ad26.COV2.S at low or high dose, single or two shots; several received placebo; per-sample allocation not given. Samples were taken on day 63 after the first vaccine or placebo injection. The table came from immunoSEQ multiplex PCR; TCRdb's copy has only in-frame clones and leaves some out. Of 350,000 to 500,000 clones listed, about 93% are singletons. The source material was peripheral blood, sampled in a trial of Ad26.COV2.S vaccine versus placebo. The receptors come from a person aged 18 to 59 who received the Ad26.COV2.S COVID-19 vaccine or a placebo.

The chain combines TRBV6-5 with TRBJ2-7; D may be TRBD1 or TRBD2 (5 bases each). V shed 3 bases and J shed 2 bases, with 14 bases lying between them. The length of the CDR3 is 15 residues. Germline assignment: CDR1 MNHEY and CDR2 SVGAGI. CDR3 sequence (DNA): TGTGCCAGCAGTTATGTTGGGGGTCCAACCTACGAGCAGTACTTC. Residues: CASSYVGGPTYEQYF.

The chain links TRBV6-6 to TRBJ1-1, with D unclear. CDR1 and CDR2 from the germline V gene are MNHNY and SVGAGI (reference sequence). V lost 6 bases, J lost 1 base, and 15 bases lay in between. The CDR3 covers 15 residues. The CDR3 DNA reads as TGTGCCAGCAGCTCTCATGGCCCGGGGAACACTGAAGCTTTCTTT. Translation: CASSSHGPGNTEAFF.

The gene calls are TRBV20-1 and TRBJ2-2; no definite D call. The V end was cut by 3 bases, the J end by 9 bases, with 8 bases between. Per germline, CDR1 DFQATT and CDR2 SNEGSKA (reference sequence). There are 11 residues in the CDR3. This chain's CDR3 is CSARDGRELFF. In DNA form, the CDR3 reads TGCAGTGCTAGGGATGGCAGGGAGCTGTTTTTT.

This clone was detected many times. This rearrangement joins TRBV27 to TRBJ1-2, with D possibly matching TRBD1 (5 bases). The germline CDR1 and CDR2 sequences are MNHEY and SMNVEV (reference sequence). This CDR3 has 14 residues. Trimming stripped 1 base from V and 4 bases from J, with 10 bases between. Here the CDR3 DNA reads TGTGCCAGCAGTTTATACGGGGGTAGCTATGGCTACACCTTC. This translates into CASSLYGGSYGYTF.

This rearrangement joins TRBV6-5 to TRBJ1-6; the D is unclear. V was shortened by 6 bases and J by 0 bases, with 3 bases between the two germline ends. Germline CDR1 and CDR2: MNHEY and SVGAGI. CDR3 size: 13 residues. The CDR3 sequence is CASRASYNSPLHF. CDR3 DNA: TGTGCCAGCAGGGCCTCCTATAATTCACCCCTCCACTTT.

The chain is built from TRBV20-1 and TRBJ1-5; possibly TRBD1 for D (5 bases). Per the germline V gene, CDR1 is DFQATT and CDR2 is SNEGSKA (reference sequence). Between the trimmed V and J ends, which lost 0 bases and 8 bases, there was a span of 5 bases. This CDR3 comprises 11 residues. DNA for the CDR3: TGCAGTGCTAGAGAAGGGGAGCCCCAGCATTTT. This sequence encodes CSAREGEPQHF.

The table lists this clone with a few counts. DNA of the CDR3: TGTGCCAGCAGCGCTTCCCGGGACAGGGTGAACACTGAAGCTTTCTTT. It codes for CASSASRDRVNTEAFF. The V and J genes are TRBV7-2 and TRBJ1-1; 9 positions match TRBD1. The CDR3 has 16 amino acids. Germline-derived CDR1 and CDR2 are SGHTA and FQGNSA. V gave up 5 bases and J gave up 0 bases; unmatched junction bases: 7.

This clone has just a few counts. V gene TRBV5-1 combines with J gene TRBJ2-7, with TRBD1 matching 11 bases. This CDR3 comprises 16 residues. The junction had 7 bases not matched to a gene; V was cut back by 0 bases and J by 5 bases. CDR1 and CDR2 (germline): SGHRS, YFSETQ. CDR3 region: CASSLAFRTGGHEQYF. CDR3 in DNA: TGCGCCAGCAGCTTGGCGTTTAGGACAGGGGGCCACGAGCAGTACTTC.

The CDR3 is CASSLAPGLAYNEQFF. Here the CDR3 DNA reads TGTGCCAGCAGCTTAGCCCCGGGACTAGCTTACAATGAGCAGTTCTTC. The chain couples TRBV7-2 to TRBJ2-1, with 9 bases that match TRBD2. Germline V CDR1 and CDR2: SGHTA, FQGNSA. The V segment lost 0 bases and the J segment 4 bases; nucleotides outside the gene matches: 4. CDR3 length equals 16 residues.

This rearrangement joins TRBV7-8 to TRBJ2-7; 10 nucleotides agree with TRBD2. The junction had 11 bases not matched to a gene; V was cut back by 4 bases and J by 5 bases. Germline V gene sequence: CDR1 SGHVS, CDR2 FQNEAQ. The CDR3 has 16 residues. CDR3 DNA: TGTGCCAGCAGCTCCCAGAGCGGGGGGGGAAGGGACGAGCAGTACTTC. Translating gives CASSSQSGGGRDEQYF.

The CDR3 loop reads CASSSTGTSWETQYF. DNA of the CDR3: TGTGCCAGCAGCTCGACAGGGACTTCCTGGGAGACCCAGTACTTC. The chain is built from TRBV7-2 and TRBJ2-5; a weak D match, TRBD1 (7 bases). V dropped 4 bases and J dropped 5 bases, with 17 bases sitting between them. Germline V gives CDR1 SGHTA, CDR2 FQGNSA. The CDR3 loop spans 15 amino acids.

V and J are TRBV21-1 and TRBJ2-7; the table assigns TRBD2, which was not confirmed against the DNA. TRBV21-1 is reported as a pseudogene. The length of the CDR3 is 16 residues. The DNA for the CDR3 is TGTGCCAGCAGCATTGATCGGGAGGGGGGATCGGACGAGCAGTACTTC. Amino acid sequence: CASSIDREGGSDEQYF.

This chain uses TRBV27 with TRBJ2-7; 7 bases line up with TRBD1. V gave up 5 bases and J gave up 0 bases; unmatched junction bases: 7. Per the germline V gene, CDR1 is MNHEY and CDR2 is SMNVEV (reference sequence). This CDR3 has 15 residues. The CDR3 reads CASSTVGGPSYEQYF. The CDR3 DNA reads as TGTGCCAGCAGTACCGTAGGGGGCCCCTCCTACGAGCAGTACTTC.